This T cell receptor beta chain was recovered during a study of breast tumors, draining lymph nodes, adjacent tissues. General study results and limits: Compared with basal-like, luminal-like tumors shared significantly more repertoire with nontumor tissue.

Unmatched junction bases numbered 1, after V lost 3 bases and J lost 2 bases. The CDR3 spans 14 residues. Per the germline V gene, CDR1 is MDHEN and CDR2 is SYDVKM. Many counts were recorded for this clonotype. Its antigen is as yet unknown. A much larger clone lies one base from this, so it may be a read error. MiXCR was run by TCRdb on the multiplex PCR reads, yielding one entry per CDR3 protein. The profile shows more than 85,000 distinct CDR3 sequences, about 20% of them singletons. The lymph nodes were axillary draining lymph nodes from breast cancer patients. The source of this sequence is a female donor with breast cancer. Some clones in this sample may be carry-over from other donors' samples. The chain has TRBV28 and TRBJ2-7; 10 bases fit TRBD2. Material for sequencing was axillary lymph node tissue. CDR3 bases: TGTGCCAGCAGTTTTAGCGGGAGGACCTACGAGCAGTACTTC. Protein: CASSFSGRTYEQYF.